This is a list of T cell receptor beta chains from one sample in a study of blood T cells in healthy people across ages. TCRdb re-called the 5' RACE reads with MiXCR, one entry per CDR3 protein. The table has some 690,000 distinct CDR3 sequences, around a fifth seen once. Sequencing was done on a sample of blood. The receptor set was obtained from an older man in good health. Both conserved end residues are part of each CDR3. The order of the fields is J gene, clone size, V gene, D gene, CDR3 DNA, CDR3 protein. D genes are given only for firm matches. Clone sizes are given selectively: once, few, many, or a class where the clone is expanded.

J: TRBJ2-1
size: few
V: TRBV4-3
D: NA
DNA: TGCGCCAGCAGCCAAGTTCTCGGCCTCCACTTAGGTGCTGAGCAGTTCTTC
CDR3: CASSQVLGLHLGAEQFF

J: TRBJ2-5
size: few
V: TRBV20-1
D: NA
DNA: TGCAGTGCTAGTTCAGCGGGAGAGACCCAGTACTTC
CDR3: CSASSAGETQYF

J: TRBJ1-2
size: NA
V: TRBV28
D: TRBD1
DNA: TGTGCCAGCAGCGGGACAGGACGGGTCTATGGCTACACCTTC
CDR3: CASSGTGRVYGYTF

J: TRBJ2-6
size: NA
V: TRBV5-1
D: NA
DNA: TGCGCCAGCAGTTCCGGACGAAACTCTGGGGCCAACGTCCTGACTTTC
CDR3: CASSSGRNSGANVLTF

J: TRBJ1-4
size: few
V: TRBV28
D: NA
DNA: TGTGCCAGCAGTTCCAACACAGAAAAACTGTTTTTT
CDR3: CASSSNTEKLFF

J: TRBJ2-5
size: NA
V: TRBV5-1
D: NA
DNA: TGCGCCAGCAGCTTCGGTGACAGCACCAATACAGAGACCCAGTACTTC
CDR3: CASSFGDSTNTETQYF

J: TRBJ2-7
size: NA
V: TRBV6-2/TRBV6-3
D: TRBD1
DNA: TGTGCCAGCAGCCAGGGGGACCGCTTATCCTACGAGCAGTACTTC
CDR3: CASSQGDRLSYEQYF

J: TRBJ2-5
size: few
V: TRBV7-8
D: NA
DNA: TGTGCCAGCAGCTTATCCTGGAAGACCCAGTACTTC
CDR3: CASSLSWKTQYF

J: TRBJ1-4
size: many
V: TRBV12-3/TRBV12-4
D: TRBD1
DNA: TGTGCCAGCAGTACCGGGACAGGGGTTGAAAAACTGTTTTTT
CDR3: CASSTGTGVEKLFF

J: TRBJ2-3
size: NA
V: TRBV7-9
D: TRBD2
DNA: TGTGCCCAATCAGGCGGGGGAACAGATACGCAGTATTTT
CDR3: CAQSGGGTDTQYF

J: TRBJ2-1
size: few
V: TRBV3-1
D: TRBD2
DNA: TGTGCCAGCAGCCAAGTGAGGTCTAGCGGGGGACGAGATGAGCAGTTCTTC
CDR3: CASSQVRSSGGRDEQFF

J: TRBJ1-3
size: few
V: TRBV4-3
D: NA
DNA: TGCGCCAGCAGCCATAGTAATTCAGGGGAGAGGAGAAACACCATATATTTT
CDR3: CASSHSNSGERRNTIYF

J: TRBJ1-1
size: NA
V: TRBV7-9
D: NA
DNA: TGTGCCAGCAGCCCACGGGTCCGGAACACTGAAGCTTTCTTT
CDR3: CASSPRVRNTEAFF

J: TRBJ1-4
size: NA
V: TRBV7-9
D: TRBD1
DNA: TGTGCCAGCAGCCGGACAGGGGTGACGGCTAATGAAAAACTGTTTTTT
CDR3: CASSRTGVTANEKLFF

J: TRBJ1-2
size: few
V: TRBV28
D: NA
DNA: TGTGCCACCCTGTGGGGGTATGGCTACACCTTC
CDR3: CATLWGYGYTF

J: TRBJ2-1
size: NA
V: TRBV29-1
D: NA
DNA: TGCAGCGTTACGGATGAGCAGTTCTTC
CDR3: CSVTDEQFF

J: TRBJ2-3
size: NA
V: TRBV12-3/TRBV12-4
D: NA
DNA: TGTGCCAGCAAATTAGAAATGGGAACAGATGTGCAGTATTTT
CDR3: CASKLEMGTDVQYF